The 14 T cell receptor beta chains presented below share a single source sample, sequenced in a study of blood T cell repertoires in COVID-19. Method: immunoSEQ multiplex PCR; TCRdb's copy keeps in-frame clones and lacks some. Of roughly 85,000 clones listed, roughly 90% are singletons. Sequencing was carried out using peripheral blood. The receptors derive from a man in his forties or fifties with active or convalescent COVID-19.

This sequence joins TRBV29-1 and TRBJ1-3; D possibly corresponds to TRBD1 (5 bases). This CDR3 has 14 amino acids. Germline loops: CDR1 SQVTM, CDR2 ANQGSEA. V was cut by 4 bases and J by 1 base, with 11 bases left in between. CDR3 bases: TGCAGCGTTGGGGGCAGTACGTCTGGAAACACCATATATTTT. Amino acids: CSVGGSTSGNTIYF.

The CDR3 coding sequence is TGCGCCAGCAGCCAAGATCGGACAGGGGGAGGTTCACCCCTCCACTTT. Translated, it gives CASSQDRTGGGSPLHF. The chain combines TRBV4-1 with TRBJ1-6, with 10 positions matching TRBD1. Losses at the gene ends were 0 bases for V and 9 bases for J; bases not matched to a gene: 5. The CDR3 is made up of 16 amino acids. Germline-derived CDR1 and CDR2 are MGHRA and YSYEKL.

This chain uses TRBV3-1 (or the pseudogene TRBV3-2) with TRBJ2-3; 10 nucleotides agree with TRBD2. Unmatched junction bases numbered 10, after V lost 6 bases and J lost 1 base. The CDR3 runs 17 residues. Germline values: CDR1 LGHDT, CDR2 YNNKEL (reference sequence). The CDR3 here is CASSQRTSGRRTDTQYF. As DNA, the CDR3 is TGTGCCAGCAGTCAACGGACTAGCGGAAGGCGCACAGATACGCAGTATTTT.

J is TRBJ1-3 and V is TRBV6-1, with unresolved D. In germline, CDR1 is MNHNS, CDR2 SASEGT. The CDR3 has 17 residues. With 4 bases removed from V and 0 bases from J, the gap between germline ends came to 16 bases. CDR3 region: CASSGLPPMSSGNTIYF. DNA of the CDR3: TGTGCCAGCAGTGGTTTACCCCCGATGAGCTCTGGAAACACCATATATTTT.

This sequence joins TRBV29-1 and TRBJ1-2; 8 bases are shared with TRBD1. The V and J ends lost 0 bases and 4 bases, in that order; junction bases with no gene match: 13. Germline loops: CDR1 SQVTM, CDR2 ANQGSEA. The CDR3 is 17 residues long. CDR3 sequence reads: CSVEDGRQGPVGYGYTF. The CDR3, as DNA: TGCAGCGTTGAAGATGGAAGACAGGGGCCTGTTGGCTATGGCTACACCTTC. The full variable domain, completed using reference TRBV29-1 and TRBJ1-2, is SAVISQKPSRDICQRGTSLTIQCQVDSQVTMMFWYRQQPGQSLTLIATANQGSEATYESGFVIDKFPISRPNLTFSTLTVSNMSPEDSSIYLCSVEDGRQGPVGYGYTFGSGTRLTVV.

The chain is built from TRBV18 and TRBJ2-2, with D perhaps TRBD1 (6 bases). V lost 3 bases, J lost 1 base, and 12 bases lay in between. There are 16 residues in the CDR3. Per the germline V gene, CDR1 is KGHSH and CDR2 is LQKENI. CDR3 nucleotides: TGTGCCAGCTCACCCCAGGACAGACAGAACACCGGGGAGCTGTTTTTT. This sequence encodes CASSPQDRQNTGELFF.

The J gene is TRBJ2-7, the V gene TRBV7-8, with 8 bases aligning to TRBD1. The ends lost 5 bases at V and 5 bases at J; junction bases unmatched: 8. CDR1 is SGHVS and CDR2 is FQNEAQ in the germline V gene. The CDR3 contains 14 residues. CDR3 amino acids: CASSKDRGLHEQYF. As DNA, the CDR3 is TGTGCCAGCAGCAAAGACAGGGGTCTACACGAGCAGTACTTC.

This clone was counted once. J is TRBJ2-5 and V is TRBV5-8, with unresolved D. Trimming left V 2 bases short and J 1 base short, with 9 bases between. Germline V gene data show CDR1 as SGHTS and CDR2 as YDEGEE. CDR3 length: 14 amino acids. The CDR3 protein is CASSLIQIQETQYF. In nucleotides, the CDR3 is TGTGCCAGCAGCTTAATTCAGATCCAAGAGACCCAGTACTTC.

The gene calls are TRBV11-2 and TRBJ2-5, with D maybe TRBD2 (5 bases). The CDR3 is 13 residues long. In germline, CDR1 is SGHAT, CDR2 FQNNGV. Between the trimmed V and J ends, which lost 4 bases and 4 bases, there was a span of 10 bases. CDR3 coding DNA: TGTGCCAGCAGCTCAGACCGGGGAGAGACCCAGTACTTC. Residues: CASSSDRGETQYF. The whole variable domain, remainder taken from reference TRBV11-2 and TRBJ2-5, is EAGVAQSPRYKIIEKRQSVAFWCNPISGHATLYWYQQILGQGPKLLIQFQNNGVVDDSQLPKDRFSAERLKGVDSTLKIQPAKLEDSAVYLCASSSDRGETQYFGPGTRLLVL.

The rearrangement joins TRBV6-5 to TRBJ2-5; a possible D gene is TRBD2 (5 bases). Per germline, CDR1 MNHEY and CDR2 SVGAGI. V shed 2 bases and J shed 2 bases, with 9 bases lying between them. The CDR3 runs 14 residues. CDR3 sequence reads: CASSYSQRQETQYF. CDR3 DNA sequence: TGTGCCAGCAGTTACAGCCAGCGGCAAGAGACCCAGTACTTC.

The table lists this clone with a count of one. V gene TRBV11-3 combines with J gene TRBJ2-1; the match to TRBD2 covers 11 bases. Losses at the gene ends were 6 bases for V and 9 bases for J; bases not matched to a gene: 7. CDR3 length equals 14 residues. The germline V gene encodes CDR1 SGHNT and CDR2 YENEEA. This CDR3 reads CASSRLAGGSEQFF. Written as DNA, the CDR3 is TGTGCCAGCAGTCGCTTAGCGGGGGGGAGTGAGCAGTTCTTC.

The J gene is TRBJ2-3, the V gene TRBV4-2, with 9 positions matching TRBD2. The CDR3 loop spans 16 amino acids. V trimming: 3 bases; J trimming: 0 bases; junction bases outside the gene matches: 4. Germline values: CDR1 LGHNA, CDR2 YNFKEQ. CDR3 DNA: TGTGCCAGCAGCCAGCGGCTAGCGGGAAGCACAGATACGCAGTATTTT. It codes for CASSQRLAGSTDTQYF.

The chain is built from TRBV6-1 and TRBJ2-3; TRBD1 agrees at 7 bases. Germline CDR1 is MNHNS and CDR2 is SASEGT. The CDR3 sequence is 15 residues long. The junction had 6 bases not matched to a gene; V was cut back by 2 bases and J by 4 bases. CDR3: CASSEWRQGADTQYF. The CDR3 DNA is TGTGCCAGCAGTGAATGGCGACAGGGAGCAGATACGCAGTATTTT.

The chain recombines TRBV25-1 with TRBJ2-7; 11 nucleotides align to TRBD2. Germline assignment: CDR1 MGHDK and CDR2 SYGVNS. Trimming took 3 bases from V and 6 from J; bases not matched to a gene: 7. CDR3 length: 15 amino acids. The CDR3 bases are TGTGCCAGCAGTGAGAGAACTAGCGGGAGAAGCGAGCAGTACTTC. This encodes CASSERTSGRSEQYF.